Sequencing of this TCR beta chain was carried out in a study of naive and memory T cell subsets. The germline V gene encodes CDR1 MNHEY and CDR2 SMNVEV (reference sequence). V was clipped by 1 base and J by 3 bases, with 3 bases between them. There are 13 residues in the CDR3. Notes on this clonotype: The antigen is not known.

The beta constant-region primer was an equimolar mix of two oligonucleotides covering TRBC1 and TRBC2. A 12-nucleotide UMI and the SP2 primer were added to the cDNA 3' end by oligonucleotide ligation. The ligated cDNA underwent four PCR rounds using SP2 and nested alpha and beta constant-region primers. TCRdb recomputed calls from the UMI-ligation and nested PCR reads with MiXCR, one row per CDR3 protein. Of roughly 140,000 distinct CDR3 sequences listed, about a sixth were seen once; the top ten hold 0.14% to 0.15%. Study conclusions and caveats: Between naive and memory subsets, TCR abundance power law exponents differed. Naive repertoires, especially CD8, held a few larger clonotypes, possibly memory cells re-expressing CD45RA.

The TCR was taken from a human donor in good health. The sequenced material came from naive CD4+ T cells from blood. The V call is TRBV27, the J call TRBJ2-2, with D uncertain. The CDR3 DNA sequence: TGTGCCAGCAGTTTATATTACACCGGGGAGCTGTTTTTT. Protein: CASSLYYTGELFF.